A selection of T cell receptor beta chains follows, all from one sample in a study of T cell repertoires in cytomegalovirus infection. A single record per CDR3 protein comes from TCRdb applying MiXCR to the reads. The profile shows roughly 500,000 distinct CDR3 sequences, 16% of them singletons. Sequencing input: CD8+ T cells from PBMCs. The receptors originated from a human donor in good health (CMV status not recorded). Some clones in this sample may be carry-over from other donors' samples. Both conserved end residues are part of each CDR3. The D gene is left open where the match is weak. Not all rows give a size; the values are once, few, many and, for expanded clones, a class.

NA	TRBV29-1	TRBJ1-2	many	TGCAGCGTACGCTGGACCCTTAACTATGGCTACACCTTC	CSVRWTLNYGYTF
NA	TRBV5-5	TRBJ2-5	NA	TGTGCCAGCAGCTTCTACGTGGGGTACCAAGAGACCCAGTACTTC	CASSFYVGYQETQYF
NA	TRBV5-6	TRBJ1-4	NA	TGTGCCAGCAGCTTCTTGGACAGCGCGGAGGGGCTGTTTTTT	CASSFLDSAEGLFF
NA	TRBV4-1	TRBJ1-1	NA	TGCGCCAGCAGCCAGGGTGGGAACGCTGAAGCTTTCTTT	CASSQGGNAEAFF
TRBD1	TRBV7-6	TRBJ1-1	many	TGTGCCAGCAGTGAAGGCAGGGGGGGTTTGAACACTGAAGCTTTCTTT	CASSEGRGGLNTEAFF
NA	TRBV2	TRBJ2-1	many	TGTGCCAGCAGTGAAGAGGGGACGGTATACAATGAGCAGTTCTTC	CASSEEGTVYNEQFF
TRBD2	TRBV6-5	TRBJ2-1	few	TGTGCCAGCAGGGCTAGCGGGGGCCCCTACAATGAGCAGTTCTTC	CASRASGGPYNEQFF
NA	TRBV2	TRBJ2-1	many	TGTGCCAGCAGTGAAAATTGGGGACCCTACAATGAGCAGTTCTTC	CASSENWGPYNEQFF
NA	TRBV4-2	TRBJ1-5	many	TGTGCCAGCAGCCCGTACAGGGATAGCAATCAGCCCCAGCATTTT	CASSPYRDSNQPQHF
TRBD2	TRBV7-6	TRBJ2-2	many	TGTGCCAGCAGCCGTGTGGCTAGCGGGAGACGGGACACCGGGGAGCTGTTTTTT	CASSRVASGRRDTGELFF
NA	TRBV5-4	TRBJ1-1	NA	TGTGCCAGCAGCGCCCGACAGGACCCCAGAGGAGCTTTCTTT	CASSARQDPRGAFF
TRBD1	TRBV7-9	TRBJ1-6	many	TGTGCCAGCAGCCCCGCGACAGGGGTGGATTCACCCCTCCACTTT	CASSPATGVDSPLHF
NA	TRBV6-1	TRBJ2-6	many	TGTGCCACCTCCTACAGGAGGCTTGGGGCCAACGTCCTGACTTTC	CATSYRRLGANVLTF
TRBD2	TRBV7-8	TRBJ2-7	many	TGTGCCAGCGCCGGAGCGGGAGACTACGAGCAGTACTTC	CASAGAGDYEQYF
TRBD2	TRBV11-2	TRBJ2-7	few	TGTGCCAGCAGCTTCCGGGTACTAGCGGGAGACGAGCAGTACTTC	CASSFRVLAGDEQYF
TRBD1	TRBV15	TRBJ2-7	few	TGTGCCACCAGCAGGAGTCTGGCAGGGGGCGGGTACGAGCAGTACTTC	CATSRSLAGGGYEQYF
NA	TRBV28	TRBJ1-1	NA	TGTGCCAGCACCCCCGGGGACACTGAAGCTTTCTTT	CASTPGDTEAFF
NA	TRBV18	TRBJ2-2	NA	TGTGCCAGCTCACCACCAGGGGACTTGAACACCGGGGAGCTGTTTTTT	CASSPPGDLNTGELFF
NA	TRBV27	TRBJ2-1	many	TGTGCCAGCAGCCCAAATGCAATCTCTTCTGGCGATGAGCAGTTCTTC	CASSPNAISSGDEQFF
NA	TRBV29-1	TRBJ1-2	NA	TGCAGCTTCCGGGACGAATCATATGGCTACACCTTC	CSFRDESYGYTF
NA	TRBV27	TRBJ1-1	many	TGTGCCAGCAGTTTATGGTTTCCAGCGGACGAGGGAAGCACTGAAGCTTTCTTT	CASSLWFPADEGSTEAFF
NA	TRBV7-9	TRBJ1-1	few	TGTGCCAGCAGCTTACCCGTGAACACTGAAGCTTTCTTT	CASSLPVNTEAFF
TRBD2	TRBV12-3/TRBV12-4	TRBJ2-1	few	TGTGCCAGCAAACTAGCGGGAAAGTCCTACAATGAGCAGTTCTTC	CASKLAGKSYNEQFF
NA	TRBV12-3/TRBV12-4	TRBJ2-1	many	TGTGCCAGCAGCTCATCAGCCCCGGCGCGGGGTTCCTACAATGAGCAGTTCTTC	CASSSSAPARGSYNEQFF
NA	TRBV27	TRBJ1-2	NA	TGTGCCAGCAGTCCCCGGGGCTTTGACTATGGCTACACCTTC	CASSPRGFDYGYTF
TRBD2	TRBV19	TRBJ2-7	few	TGTGCCAGCCAAGCTAGCGGGGGGCCCACCTACGAGCAGTACTTC	CASQASGGPTYEQYF
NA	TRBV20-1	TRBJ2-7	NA	TGCAGTGCTAGCGGCCTCAGGTATGGGGGCGAGCAGTACTTC	CSASGLRYGGEQYF
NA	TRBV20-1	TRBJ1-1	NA	TGCAGTGCTAGAGACAAGGGGGGAAACACTGAAGCTTTCTTT	CSARDKGGNTEAFF
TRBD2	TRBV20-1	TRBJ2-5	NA	TGCAGTGCTAGAGAGACTAGCCGCGAGACCCAGTACTTC	CSARETSRETQYF
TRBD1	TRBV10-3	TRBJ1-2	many	TGTGCCATCAGTGAGCCCGGGACAGGGGATAACTATGGCTACACCTTC	CAISEPGTGDNYGYTF
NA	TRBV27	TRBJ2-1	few	TGTGCCAGCAGTCCCTCAGACGGAGACTCCTACAATGAGCAGTTCTTC	CASSPSDGDSYNEQFF
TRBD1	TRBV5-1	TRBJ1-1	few	TGCGCCAGCAGCTTGGGTAGGACAGGGGGCATCATGAACACTGAAGCTTTCTTT	CASSLGRTGGIMNTEAFF
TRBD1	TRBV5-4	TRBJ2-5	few	TGTGCCAGCAGCTTCCGACAGGGGCCCTTTAGGAATGAAGAGACCCAGTACTTC	CASSFRQGPFRNEETQYF
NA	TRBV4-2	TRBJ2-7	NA	TGTGCCAGCAGCCAAGATAAGGGTAAGAGCTCCTACGAGCAGTACTTC	CASSQDKGKSSYEQYF
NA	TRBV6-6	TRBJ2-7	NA	TGTGCCAGCACCCTGACTGGGATCTACGAGCAGTACTTC	CASTLTGIYEQYF
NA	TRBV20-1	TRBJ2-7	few	TGCAGTGCTAGAGAGGGGAGACTAGGTTACCACGAGCAGTACTTC	CSAREGRLGYHEQYF
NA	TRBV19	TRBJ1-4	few	TGTGCCAGTAGTAGGAGTAAGGGGAATGAAAAACTGTTTTTT	CASSRSKGNEKLFF
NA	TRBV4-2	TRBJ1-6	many	TGTGCCAGCAGATCACAGAGCTCCTATAATTCACCCCTCCACTTT	CASRSQSSYNSPLHF
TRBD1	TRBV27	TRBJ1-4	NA	TGTGCCAGCAGTTGGACAGGATTTAATGAAAAACTGTTTTTT	CASSWTGFNEKLFF
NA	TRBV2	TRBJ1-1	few	TGTGCCAGGCTGGCGGGGGACACTGAAGCTTTCTTT	CARLAGDTEAFF
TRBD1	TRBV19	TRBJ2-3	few	TGTGCCAGTAGTCCGGGGACAGCTAGCACAGATACGCAGTATTTT	CASSPGTASTDTQYF